This is a list of T cell receptor beta chains from one sample in a study of regulatory T cells in long-lasting Graves disease. TCRdb re-analysed the multiplex PCR reads in MiXCR, keeping a single row per CDR3 protein. The sample yields 500,000 to 800,000 distinct CDR3 sequences, about 30% seen once. The specimen was peripheral blood mononuclear cells (PBMCs), collected when the disease was refractory, from a patient treated with antithyroid drugs. These receptor sequences come from a female donor with Graves disease. Each CDR3 is given with its conserved first and last residue. A D gene is named only where the DNA matches it firmly. Some rows mark clone size as missing; the rest say once, few, many or name a class of expanded clone.

D gene	J gene	V gene	clone size	CDR3 protein	CDR3 DNA
.	TRBJ2-5	TRBV2	.	CASSYSTPKPQETQYF	TGTGCCAGCAGTTACTCGACGCCTAAGCCTCAAGAGACCCAGTACTTC
.	TRBJ2-7	TRBV12-3/TRBV12-4	many	CASSSHDTDRIYEQYF	TGTGCCAGCAGTTCACATGACACGGATCGAATCTACGAGCAGTACTTC
.	TRBJ1-1	TRBV5-1	few	CASRKGVPNTEAFF	TGCGCCAGCAGGAAAGGGGTACCTAACACTGAAGCTTTCTTT
.	TRBJ1-2	TRBV5-1	.	CASSPPDGFNYGYTF	TGCGCCAGCAGCCCCCCGGACGGATTCAACTATGGCTACACCTTC
TRBD2	TRBJ2-7	TRBV15	.	CATSLGLARRDEQYF	TGTGCCACCAGCTTAGGACTAGCCCGACGAGACGAGCAGTACTTC
.	TRBJ1-4	TRBV18	.	CASSPPGRQKLFF	TGTGCCAGCTCACCACCGGGACGGCAAAAACTGTTTTTT
.	TRBJ1-1	TRBV29-1	many	CSDHSLNTEAFF	TGCAGCGACCATTCCTTGAACACTGAAGCTTTCTTT
.	TRBJ2-7	TRBV6-1	few	CASSQTQGYEQYF	TGTGCCAGCAGCCAAACACAGGGTTACGAGCAGTACTTC
TRBD1	TRBJ1-1	TRBV5-1	.	CASSLAKTGATEAFF	TGCGCCAGCAGCTTGGCCAAAACAGGGGCCACTGAAGCTTTCTTT
TRBD1	TRBJ1-2	TRBV2	many	CASSGDRGNGYTF	TGTGCCAGCAGCGGAGACAGGGGGAATGGCTACACCTTC
.	TRBJ1-1	TRBV29-1	few	CSVGGAGRVTEAFF	TGCAGCGTTGGCGGGGCGGGGAGGGTCACTGAAGCTTTCTTT
.	TRBJ1-2	TRBV9	.	CASVGAGVGYGYTF	TGTGCCAGCGTCGGGGCAGGGGTGGGCTATGGCTACACCTTC
TRBD2	TRBJ2-5	TRBV30	few	CAWSVRGSLQETQYF	TGTGCCTGGAGTGTCCGCGGGAGTTTGCAAGAGACCCAGTACTTC
.	TRBJ1-5	TRBV27	many	CASSLGQGRNQPQHF	TGTGCCAGCAGTTTAGGGCAGGGTAGGAATCAGCCCCAGCATTTT
.	TRBJ1-1	TRBV19	.	CASSIDLEQRNTEAFF	TGTGCCAGTAGTATAGATCTTGAACAGAGGAACACTGAAGCTTTCTTT
.	TRBJ1-1	TRBV27	.	CASRPSGLTEAFF	TGTGCCAGCAGACCCTCCGGGCTCACTGAAGCTTTCTTT
.	TRBJ1-1	TRBV12-3/TRBV12-4	.	CASSGWEKVLGTEAFF	TGTGCCAGCAGTGGATGGGAGAAGGTTTTAGGCACTGAAGCTTTCTTT